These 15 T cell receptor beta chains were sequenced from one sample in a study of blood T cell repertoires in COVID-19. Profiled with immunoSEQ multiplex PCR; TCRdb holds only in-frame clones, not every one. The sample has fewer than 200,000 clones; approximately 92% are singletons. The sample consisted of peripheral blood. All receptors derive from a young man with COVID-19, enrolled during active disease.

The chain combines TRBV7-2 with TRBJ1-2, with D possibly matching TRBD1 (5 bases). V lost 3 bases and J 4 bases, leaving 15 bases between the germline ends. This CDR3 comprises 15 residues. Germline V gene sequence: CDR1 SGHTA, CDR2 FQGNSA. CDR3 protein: CASSFRDSSAYGYTF. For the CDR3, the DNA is TGTGCCAGCAGCTTCAGGGACTCCAGCGCCTATGGCTACACCTTC.

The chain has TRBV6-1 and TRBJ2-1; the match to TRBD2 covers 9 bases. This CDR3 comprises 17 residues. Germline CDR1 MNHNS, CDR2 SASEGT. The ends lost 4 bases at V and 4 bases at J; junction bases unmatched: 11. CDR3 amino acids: CASSGEAAGGPYNEQFF. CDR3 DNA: TGTGCCAGCAGTGGAGAAGCAGCGGGGGGCCCATACAATGAGCAGTTCTTC.

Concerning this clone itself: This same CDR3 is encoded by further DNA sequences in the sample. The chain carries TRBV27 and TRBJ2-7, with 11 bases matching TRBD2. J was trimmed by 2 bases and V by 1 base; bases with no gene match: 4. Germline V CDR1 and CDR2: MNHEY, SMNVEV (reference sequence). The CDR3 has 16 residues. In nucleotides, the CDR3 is TGTGCCAGCAGTTTATTGCTAGCGGGGGGCCCCTACGAGCAGTACTTC. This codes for CASSLLLAGGPYEQYF.

Here the CDR3 reads CASSLWTSGNNEQFF. As DNA, the CDR3 is TGTGCCAGCAGTTTATGGACTAGCGGTAACAATGAGCAGTTCTTC. The gene calls are TRBV28 and TRBJ2-1, with 9 bases identical to TRBD2. The CDR3 has 15 residues. Looked up from germline, CDR1 is MDHEN and CDR2 is SYDVKM. V lost 0 bases to trimming and J lost 5 bases; unmatched junction nucleotides: 2.

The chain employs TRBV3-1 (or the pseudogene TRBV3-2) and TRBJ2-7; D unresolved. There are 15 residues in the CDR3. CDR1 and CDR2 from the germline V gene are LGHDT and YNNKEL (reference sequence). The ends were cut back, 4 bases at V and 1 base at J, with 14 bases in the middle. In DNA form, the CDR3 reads TGTGCCAGCAGCCCGGCCGGGTCGGCTTCCTACGAGCAGTACTTC. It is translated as CASSPAGSASYEQYF.

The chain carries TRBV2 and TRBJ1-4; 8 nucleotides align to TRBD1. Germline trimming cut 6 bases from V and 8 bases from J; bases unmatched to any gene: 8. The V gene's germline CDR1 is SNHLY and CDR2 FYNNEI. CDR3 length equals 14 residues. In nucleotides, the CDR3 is TGTGCCAGCAGGGACAGGGACGTTGGCGAAAAACTGTTTTTT. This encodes CASRDRDVGEKLFF.

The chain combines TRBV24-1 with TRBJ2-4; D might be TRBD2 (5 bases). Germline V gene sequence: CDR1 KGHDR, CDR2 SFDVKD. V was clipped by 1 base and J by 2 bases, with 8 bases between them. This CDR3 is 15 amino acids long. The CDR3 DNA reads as TGTGCCACCAGTGATTTTCGGGATTCCAAAAACATTCAGTACTTC. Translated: CATSDFRDSKNIQYF.

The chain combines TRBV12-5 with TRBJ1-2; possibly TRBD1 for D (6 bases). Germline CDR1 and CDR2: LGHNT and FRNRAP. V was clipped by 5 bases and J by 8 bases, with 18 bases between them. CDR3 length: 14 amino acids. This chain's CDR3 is CASGVGTPTSGYTF. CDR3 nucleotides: TGTGCTAGTGGTGTTGGGACACCGACTTCCGGCTACACCTTC.

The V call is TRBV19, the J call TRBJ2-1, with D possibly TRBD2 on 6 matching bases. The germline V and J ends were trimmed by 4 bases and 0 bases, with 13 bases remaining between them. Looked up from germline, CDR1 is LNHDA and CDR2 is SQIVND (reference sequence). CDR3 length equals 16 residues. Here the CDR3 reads CASSSTSTSSYNEQFF. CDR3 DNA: TGTGCCAGTAGTAGCACTAGCACTAGCTCCTACAATGAGCAGTTCTTC. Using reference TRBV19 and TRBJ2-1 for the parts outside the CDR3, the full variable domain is DGGITQSPKYLFRKEGQNVTLSCEQNLNHDAMYWYRQDPGQGLRLIYYSQIVNDFQKGDIAEGYSVSREKKESFPLTVTSAQKNPTAFYLCASSSTSTSSYNEQFFGPGTRLTVL.

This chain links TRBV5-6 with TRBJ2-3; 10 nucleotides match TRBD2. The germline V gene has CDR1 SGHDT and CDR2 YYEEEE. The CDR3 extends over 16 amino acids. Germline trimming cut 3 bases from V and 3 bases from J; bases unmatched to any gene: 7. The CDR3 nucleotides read TGTGCCAGCAGCTACCGAGCGGGGGGGACTACAGATACGCAGTATTTT. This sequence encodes CASSYRAGGTTDTQYF.

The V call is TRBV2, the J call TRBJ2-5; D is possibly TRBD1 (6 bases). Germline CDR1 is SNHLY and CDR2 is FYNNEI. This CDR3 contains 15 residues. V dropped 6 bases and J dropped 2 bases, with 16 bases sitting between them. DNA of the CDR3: TGTGCCAGCAGGGTTTACAGGGAAACTCAAGAGACCCAGTACTTC. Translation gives CASRVYRETQETQYF.

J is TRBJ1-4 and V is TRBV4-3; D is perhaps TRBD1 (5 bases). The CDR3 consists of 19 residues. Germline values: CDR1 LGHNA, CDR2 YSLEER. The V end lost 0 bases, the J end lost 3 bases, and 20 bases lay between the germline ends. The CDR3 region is CASSQDPWGVSISNEKLFF. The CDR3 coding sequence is TGCGCCAGCAGCCAAGATCCTTGGGGGGTTTCCATCTCTAATGAAAAACTGTTTTTT.

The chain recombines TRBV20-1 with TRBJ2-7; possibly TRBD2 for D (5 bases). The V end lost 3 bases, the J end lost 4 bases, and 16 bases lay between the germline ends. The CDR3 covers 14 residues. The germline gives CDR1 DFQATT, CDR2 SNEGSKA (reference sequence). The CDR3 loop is CSASGLVGVYEQYF. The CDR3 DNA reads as TGCAGTGCTAGTGGGCTGGTCGGGGTGTACGAGCAGTACTTC.

CDR3 residues: CASSFFPVEAFF. CDR3 bases: TGTGCCAGCAGTTTTTTCCCAGTTGAAGCTTTCTTT. The chain employs TRBV12-3 or TRBV12-4 and TRBJ1-1; D gene unclear. Trimming cost V 3 bases and J 7 bases, with 9 bases left between them. CDR3 length: 12 residues.

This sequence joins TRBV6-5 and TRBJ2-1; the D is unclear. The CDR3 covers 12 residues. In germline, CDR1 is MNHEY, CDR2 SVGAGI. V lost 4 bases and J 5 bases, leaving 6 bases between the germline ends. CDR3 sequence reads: CASSSQNNEQFF. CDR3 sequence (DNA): TGTGCCAGCAGTTCCCAAAACAATGAGCAGTTCTTC.